Shown below are 31 T cell receptor beta chains from a single sample sequenced in a study of cytomegalovirus exposure and HLA in healthy donors. Both 60 Vbeta primers and 13 Jbeta primers went into the PCR. Repertoires were generated with immunoSEQ multiplex PCR, while TCRdb's copy carries only in-frame clones and drops some. Among about 160,000 clones listed, roughly 65% were seen once. Sequencing was done on a sample of PBMCs. These receptors came from a man younger than 30 in good health and CMV-seropositive.

The chain recombines TRBV5-1 with TRBJ1-2, with a tentative D call TRBD1 (6 bases). This CDR3 comprises 15 residues. Trimming left V 4 bases short and J 8 bases short, with 21 bases between. Germline assignment: CDR1 SGHRS and CDR2 YFSETQ. CDR3: CASSHPDRTLEGYTF. DNA for the CDR3: TGCGCCAGCAGCCACCCTGACAGGACCCTGGAAGGCTACACCTTC.

The chain is built from TRBV6-1 and TRBJ1-2; D may be TRBD1 (6 bases). Per the germline V gene, CDR1 is MNHNS and CDR2 is SASEGT. V was pared by 0 bases and J by 6 bases, with 26 bases between. The CDR3 extends over 19 amino acids. CDR3 sequence reads: CASSEALFTGGGLGNGYTF. The CDR3 region has the DNA TGTGCCAGCAGTGAAGCGTTGTTTACCGGCGGGGGGCTAGGGAATGGCTACACCTTC.

The chain combines TRBV21-1 with TRBJ1-5; the D call TRBD1 from the table was never checked on the DNA. TRBV21-1 is designated a pseudogene. The CDR3 covers 15 residues. The CDR3 sequence is CASSKDNSLAQPQHF. Here the CDR3 DNA reads TGTGCCAGCAGCAAAGATAACAGTCTGGCTCAGCCCCAGCATTTT.

The rearrangement uses TRBV6-5 and TRBJ1-2; 7 nucleotides match TRBD1. Per the germline V gene, CDR1 is MNHEY and CDR2 is SVGAGI. V lost 7 bases, J lost 4 bases, and 9 bases stayed unmatched. CDR3 length equals 14 residues. The CDR3 protein is CASKPGQTGYGYTF. The CDR3 DNA sequence: TGTGCCAGCAAGCCGGGACAGACCGGCTATGGCTACACCTTC.

In its sample, this clone was seen a few times. V gene TRBV11-3 combines with J gene TRBJ2-2; D not certain. Germline V gene lookup returns CDR1 SGHNT and CDR2 YENEEA. Trimming cost V 5 bases and J 1 base, with 2 bases left between them. The CDR3 is made up of 12 amino acids. CDR3 nucleotides: TGTGCCAGCAGCCAGAACACCGGGGAGCTGTTTTTT. This encodes CASSQNTGELFF.

This clone was seen more than once but under ten times. This chain connects TRBV28 to TRBJ2-3, with 7 bases identical to TRBD2. V lost 8 bases, J lost 4 bases, and 12 bases stayed unmatched. This CDR3 has 15 residues. Germline values: CDR1 MDHEN, CDR2 SYDVKM. For the CDR3, the DNA is TGTGCCAGCTCGGGAGGCGGGATTGGGGCAGATACGCAGTATTTT. Protein: CASSGGGIGADTQYF.

This sequence joins TRBV19 and TRBJ2-7, with 8 bases identical to TRBD1. The CDR3 loop spans 14 amino acids. V gave up 5 bases and J gave up 7 bases; unmatched junction bases: 10. Germline-derived CDR1 and CDR2 are LNHDA and SQIVND (reference sequence). The CDR3 region is CASSQGAVWWEQYV. The CDR3 DNA sequence: TGTGCCAGTAGTCAGGGGGCTGTGTGGTGGGAGCAGTACGTC.

The gene calls are TRBV5-4 and TRBJ1-2, with D possibly TRBD1 on 5 matching bases. In germline, CDR1 is SGHNT, CDR2 YYREEE (reference sequence). V lost 0 bases to trimming and J lost 8 bases, with 11 bases between them. This CDR3 is built from 13 residues. Written as DNA, the CDR3 is TGTGCCAGCAGCTTGGCAGGGCTTCGGGGCTACACCTTC. Translation gives CASSLAGLRGYTF.

CDR3 region: CAISEGELVGGYTF. The CDR3 DNA is TGTGCCATCAGTGAGGGGGAGTTAGTGGGAGGCTACACCTTC. The chain has TRBV10-3 and TRBJ1-2; no reliable D call. Germline CDR1 ENHRY, CDR2 SYGVKD. V was shortened by 2 bases and J by 8 bases, with 15 bases between the two germline ends. The CDR3 runs 14 residues.

CDR3 region: CAWSPFVGGNSEAFF. CDR3 nucleotide sequence: TGTGCCTGGAGTCCCTTCGTGGGGGGAAACTCTGAAGCTTTCTTT. The chain carries TRBV30 and TRBJ1-1; D might be TRBD1 (5 bases). The CDR3 extends over 15 amino acids. With 2 bases removed from V and 6 bases from J, the gap between germline ends came to 19 bases. Per the germline V gene, CDR1 is GTSNPN and CDR2 is SVGIG (reference sequence).

The V call is TRBV6-6, the J call TRBJ1-1; 7 bases are shared with TRBD1. The germline gives CDR1 MNHNY, CDR2 SVGAGI (reference sequence). V lost 2 bases, J lost 1 base, and 7 bases stayed unmatched. The CDR3 loop spans 16 amino acids. The CDR3 DNA reads TGTGCCAGCAGTTACCCTAGGACAGGCAAGAACACTGAAGCTTTCTTT. Amino acids: CASSYPRTGKNTEAFF.

The chain uses TRBV9 and TRBJ2-1; 12 bases match TRBD2. Unmatched junction bases numbered 16, after V lost 6 bases and J lost 9 bases. This CDR3 contains 17 residues. CDR1 and CDR2 (germline): SGDLS, YYNGEE. The chain's CDR3 is CASTSEGLAGGRGEQFF. CDR3 nucleotides: TGTGCCAGCACCTCAGAGGGGCTAGCGGGGGGGCGTGGTGAGCAGTTCTTC.

The chain couples TRBV19 to TRBJ2-2; tentatively, D is TRBD2 (6 bases). From germline, CDR1 is LNHDA and CDR2 SQIVND (reference sequence). Trimming shortened V by 3 bases and J by 5 bases, and 13 bases separated the two germline ends. This CDR3 contains 15 residues. The CDR3 sequence is CASSIGGAGTGELFF. CDR3 coding DNA: TGTGCCAGTAGTATCGGAGGGGCAGGAACCGGGGAGCTGTTTTTT.

This clone was seen only once. The V gene is TRBV30, the J gene TRBJ1-2, with D unresolved. This CDR3 contains 11 residues. Per germline, CDR1 GTSNPN and CDR2 SVGIG (reference sequence). The V gene lost 2 bases and the J gene lost 5 bases, with 6 bases spanning the gap. CDR3 in amino acids: CAWSSQYGYTF. The CDR3 DNA is TGTGCCTGGAGTTCCCAGTATGGCTACACCTTC. Combining the CDR3 with reference TRBV30 and TRBJ1-2 gives the whole variable domain SQTIHQWPATLVQPVGSPLSLECTVEGTSNPNLYWYRQAAGRGLQLLFYSVGIGQISSEVPQNLSASRPQDRQFILSSKKLLLSDSGFYLCAWSSQYGYTFGSGTRLTVV.

This clone was picked up a small number of times. The V and J genes are TRBV9 and TRBJ1-1; 7 bases map to TRBD1. Germline trimming cut 3 bases from V and 3 bases from J; bases unmatched to any gene: 2. Looked up from germline, CDR1 is SGDLS and CDR2 is YYNGEE. This CDR3 is 13 amino acids long. The CDR3: CASSADRDTEAFF. In nucleotides, the CDR3 is TGTGCCAGCAGCGCCGACAGGGACACTGAAGCTTTCTTT.

The V gene is TRBV5-4, the J gene TRBJ2-6; TRBD2 is a possible D gene (6 bases). V lost 4 bases to trimming and J lost 0 bases, with 11 bases between them. Germline V lookup: CDR1 SGHNT, CDR2 YYREEE (reference sequence). The length of the CDR3 is 16 residues. The chain's CDR3 is CASSRAGRSGANVLTF. CDR3 bases: TGTGCCAGCAGCAGGGCGGGGCGCTCTGGGGCCAACGTCCTGACTTTC.

A single count supports this clone. The chain links TRBV7-2 to TRBJ2-2; TRBD1 aligns across 9 bases. The CDR3 covers 16 residues. Losses at the gene ends were 1 base for V and 6 bases for J; bases not matched to a gene: 6. Per the germline V gene, CDR1 is SGHTA and CDR2 is FQGNSA. The CDR3 loop is CASSLDGQGQAGELFF. The CDR3 region has the DNA TGTGCCAGCAGCTTAGATGGACAGGGGCAGGCCGGGGAGCTGTTTTTT. Full variable domain (remainder filled in from reference TRBV7-2 and TRBJ2-2): GAGVSQSPSNKVTEKGKDVELRCDPISGHTALYWYRQSLGQGLEFLIYFQGNSAPDKSGLPSDRFSAERTGGSVSTLTIQRTQQEDSAVYLCASSLDGQGQAGELFFGEGSRLTVL.

The table lists this clone with a count of one. The chain combines TRBV7-9 with TRBJ2-2, with D possibly being TRBD2 (5 bases). The CDR3 is 16 amino acids. V was clipped by 3 bases and J by 7 bases, with 18 bases between them. Germline V gene lookup returns CDR1 SEHNR and CDR2 FQNEAQ (reference sequence). For the CDR3, the DNA is TGTGCCAGCAGCTTCCCCCCGGGGAGTAAGGTCGGGGAGCTGTTTTTT. This sequence encodes CASSFPPGSKVGELFF.

This clone appeared once. The chain carries TRBV7-2 and TRBJ1-2, with D unclear. Germline V CDR1 and CDR2: SGHTA, FQGNSA. This CDR3 region has 15 residues. Deletions cut 1 base from V and 8 bases from J, with 17 bases between. Written as DNA, the CDR3 is TGTGCCAGCAGCTTAGGGGCCCCAGGAACTGAAGGCTACACCTTC. This translates into CASSLGAPGTEGYTF.

The V call is TRBV30, the J call TRBJ2-1; no clear D. The CDR3 totals 15 residues. From germline, CDR1 is GTSNPN and CDR2 SVGIG (reference sequence). Between the trimmed V and J ends, which lost 0 bases and 0 bases, there was a span of 9 bases. CDR3 coding DNA: TGTGCCTGGAGTGTACTTAGCTACTCCTACAATGAGCAGTTCTTC. Translated: CAWSVLSYSYNEQFF.

This clone appeared once. The genes are TRBV6-7 and TRBJ2-5; TRBD2 agrees at 9 bases. TRBV6-7 is placed among ORFs of uncertain function. V lost 0 bases to trimming and J lost 4 bases; unmatched junction nucleotides: 9. This CDR3 comprises 17 residues. The CDR3 sequence is CASSYSIGGGAVETQYF. CDR3 nucleotide sequence: TGTGCCAGCAGTTACTCGATTGGCGGGGGGGCCGTAGAGACCCAGTACTTC.

The genes are TRBV11-2 and TRBJ1-5, with 8 bases that match TRBD1. The CDR3 has 15 amino acids. The germline CDR1 and CDR2 sequences are SGHAT and FQNNGV. V lost 4 bases to trimming and J lost 4 bases; unmatched junction nucleotides: 6. DNA of the CDR3: TGTGCCAGCAGCTCCGGGACAGGACCTAATCAGCCCCAGCATTTT. Its protein is CASSSGTGPNQPQHF. The whole variable domain, remainder taken from reference TRBV11-2 and TRBJ1-5, is EAGVAQSPRYKIIEKRQSVAFWCNPISGHATLYWYQQILGQGPKLLIQFQNNGVVDDSQLPKDRFSAERLKGVDSTLKIQPAKLEDSAVYLCASSSGTGPNQPQHFGDGTRLSIL.

V and J are TRBV20-1 and TRBJ1-2; D unresolved. CDR1 and CDR2 from the germline V gene are DFQATT and SNEGSKA (reference sequence). This CDR3 has 11 residues. The V and J ends lost 2 bases and 9 bases respectively, with 10 bases between them. The CDR3 loop reads CSARWMRSYTF. The CDR3 DNA is TGCAGTGCTAGATGGATGCGGAGCTACACCTTC.

This chain links TRBV27 with TRBJ2-7, with TRBD2 matching 15 bases. J gave up 3 bases and V 5 bases, and 8 bases lay outside the gene matches. Germline-derived CDR1 and CDR2 are MNHEY and SMNVEV (reference sequence). This CDR3 has 17 residues. For the CDR3, the DNA is TGTGCCAGCAGTACGGGACTAGCGGGAGGTGCTGGCTACGAGCAGTACGTC. Protein sequence: CASSTGLAGGAGYEQYV.

V gene TRBV7-9 combines with J gene TRBJ1-4, with unresolved D. The ends were cut back, 0 bases at V and 5 bases at J, with 10 bases in the middle. Germline V gene sequence: CDR1 SEHNR, CDR2 FQNEAQ (reference sequence). CDR3 size: 15 residues. CDR3 in amino acids: CASSLAREANEKLFF. The CDR3 DNA is TGTGCCAGCAGCTTAGCTCGCGAAGCAAATGAAAAACTGTTTTTT.

This clone appeared a few times. The rearrangement uses TRBV28 and TRBJ1-1; 8 nucleotides match TRBD1. This CDR3 has 13 amino acids. The V gene's germline CDR1 is MDHEN and CDR2 SYDVKM. Losses at the gene ends were 7 bases for V and 6 bases for J; bases not matched to a gene: 7. CDR3 sequence (DNA): TGTGCCAGCACCTCGGGACAGGACCCTGAAGCTTTCTTT. Its protein product is CASTSGQDPEAFF. Full variable domain (remainder filled in from reference TRBV28 and TRBJ1-1): DVKVTQSSRYLVKRTGEKVFLECVQDMDHENMFWYRQDPGLGLRLIYFSYDVKMKEKGDIPEGYSVSREKKERFSLILESASTNQTSMYLCASTSGQDPEAFFGQGTRLTVV.

The chain links TRBV5-6 to TRBJ2-3; TRBD1 is a possible D gene (7 bases). Trimming left V 3 bases short and J 11 bases short, with 16 bases between. Per germline, CDR1 SGHDT and CDR2 YYEEEE. The CDR3 has 13 amino acids. The chain's CDR3 is CASSWGTEAGQYF. CDR3 sequence (DNA): TGTGCCAGCAGCTGGGGGACAGAAGCGGGGCAGTATTTT.

This chain connects TRBV30 to TRBJ1-1, with D maybe TRBD1 (6 bases). V was shortened by 0 bases and J by 4 bases, with 18 bases between the two germline ends. Germline V lookup: CDR1 GTSNPN, CDR2 SVGIG (reference sequence). This CDR3 spans 16 amino acids. The CDR3 DNA sequence: TGTGCCTGGAGTGTACAGGGCAGGGGTAAGCTCACTGAAGCTTTCTTT. Amino acids: CAWSVQGRGKLTEAFF.

The J gene is TRBJ2-7, the V gene TRBV28; D is possibly TRBD2 (5 bases). The germline V gene has CDR1 MDHEN and CDR2 SYDVKM. CDR3 size: 14 residues. The V gene lost 7 bases and the J gene lost 2 bases, with 15 bases spanning the gap. The CDR3 spells CASMRARGPYEQYV. DNA of the CDR3: TGTGCCAGCATGCGAGCGCGAGGGCCCTACGAGCAGTACGTC.

The gene calls are TRBV4-1 and TRBJ1-1; no clear D. Germline CDR1 reads MGHRA; CDR2 reads YSYEKL. The CDR3 extends over 12 amino acids. Deletions cut 3 bases from V and 12 bases from J, with 14 bases between. The CDR3: CASSHTTGNTFF. The DNA for the CDR3 is TGCGCCAGCAGCCACACCACCGGGAACACTTTCTTT.

The chain joins TRBV9 to TRBJ1-5; no reliable D call. The germline gives CDR1 SGDLS, CDR2 YYNGEE. This CDR3 has 18 amino acids. The V end was cut by 5 bases, the J end by 0 bases, with 21 bases between. The CDR3 loop is CASSGIRVAPYSNQPQHF. CDR3 bases: TGTGCCAGCAGTGGCATTCGGGTGGCCCCATATAGCAATCAGCCCCAGCATTTT.